The clone carrying this T cell receptor (beta chain) was seen at least ten times. This entry comes from a study of identical twins. TCRdb independently ran MiXCR on the 5' RACE reads; one entry per CDR3 protein. The sample has about 260,000 distinct CDR3 sequences, around 7% seen once. These sequences were also reported in another study, on yellow fever vaccine responses in identical twins.

This clonotype was obtained from a woman younger than 35 in good health. Sequencing was done on a sample of memory (CD45RO+) T cells sorted from blood.

This chain's CDR3 is CASSYKQTVGYTF. CDR3 in DNA: TGTGCCAGCAGCTACAAACAGACCGTTGGCTACACCTTC. The chain joins TRBV6-5 to TRBJ1-2; D is ambiguous. The V gene's germline CDR1 is MNHEY and CDR2 SVGAGI. The CDR3 is 13 residues long. The V end lost 6 bases, the J end lost 7 bases, and 15 bases lay between the germline ends.